The clone carrying this T cell receptor (beta chain) was found many times. Its antigen remains unknown. Per the germline V gene, CDR1 is SGHTA and CDR2 is FQGTGA. Trimming removed 6 bases from V and 4 bases from J, with 20 bases in between. This CDR3 comprises 16 residues. This sample is part of a study of neurological immune-mediated disorders. Points from the study as a whole: Patients with HTLV-1-associated myelopathy had the highest level of TCR clonal expansion, whereas patients with multiple sclerosis had the lowest level, falling beneath the level found in healthy controls. Sharing of CDR3 amino acid sequences among expanded clones across subjects was absent, suggesting private repertoires in all groups.

5'RACE with 10-nucleotide random UMIs produced the cDNA. TCRdb re-derived calls from the 5' RACE reads in MiXCR, one entry per CDR3 protein. Of roughly 80,000 distinct CDR3 sequences listed, 17% are singletons. The chain carries TRBV7-3 and TRBJ2-3; tentatively, D is TRBD1 (6 bases). Sample: PBMCs. This TCR was sampled from a woman aged 40 to 55 in good health. The CDR3 coding sequence is TGTGCCAGCAGTTTACTCCCCTCGACAGGACCAGATACGCAGTATTTT. This sequence encodes CASSLLPSTGPDTQYF. The full variable domain, completed using reference TRBV7-3 and TRBJ2-3, is GAGVSQTPSNKVTEKGKYVELRCDPISGHTALYWYRQSLGQGPEFLIYFQGTGAADDSGLPNDRFFAVRPEGSVSTLKIQRTERGDSAVYLCASSLLPSTGPDTQYFGPGTRLTVL.